The next 14 T cell receptor beta chains were all read from a single sample in a study of blood T cell repertoires in COVID-19. Generated by immunoSEQ multiplex PCR, the TCRdb table keeps only in-frame clones and is missing some. The repertoire holds 76,000 or so clones, with 91% as singletons. Sequenced: peripheral blood. These receptors came from a human donor in a cohort sampled during active COVID-19.

The chain carries TRBV18 and TRBJ2-7; perhaps TRBD2 as D (5 bases). Germline assignment: CDR1 KGHSH and CDR2 LQKENI. The CDR3 runs 13 residues. V was cut by 3 bases and J by 6 bases, with 12 bases left in between. CDR3 sequence (DNA): TGTGCCAGCTCACCGGATGTAGGGAGCGAGCAGTACTTC. Translated, it gives CASSPDVGSEQYF.

The J gene is TRBJ2-7, the V gene TRBV7-8; 7 bases line up with TRBD2. The CDR3 totals 12 residues. The J segment lost 5 bases and the V segment lost 5 bases, leaving 3 bases of the junction unmatched. Germline-derived CDR1 and CDR2 are SGHVS and FQNEAQ. DNA of the CDR3: TGTGCCAGCAGCGCGGGGGTCCACGAGCAGTACTTC. Protein product: CASSAGVHEQYF.

The V and J genes are TRBV14 and TRBJ2-1, with 8 bases fitting TRBD1. The J segment lost 9 bases and the V segment lost 2 bases, leaving 12 bases of the junction unmatched. This CDR3 spans 16 amino acids. Per the germline V gene, CDR1 is SGHDN and CDR2 is FVKESK. This chain's CDR3 is CASSQFPGTGGSEQFF. The CDR3 DNA reads TGTGCCAGCAGCCAATTTCCAGGGACAGGAGGAAGTGAGCAGTTCTTC.

J is TRBJ2-1 and V is TRBV5-8, with 14 bases aligning to TRBD2. Trimming took 3 bases from V and 8 from J; bases not matched to a gene: 4. The CDR3 totals 15 residues. Germline CDR1 SGHTS, CDR2 YDEGEE. CDR3 region: CASSSRLAGGHEQFF. The CDR3 DNA follows: TGTGCCAGCAGCTCCCGACTAGCGGGGGGGCATGAGCAGTTCTTC.

The chain is built from TRBV4-3 and TRBJ1-5; D not certain. CDR1 is LGHNA, CDR2 YSLEER, per germline. The CDR3 extends over 15 amino acids. Deletions cut 0 bases from V and 7 bases from J, with 13 bases between. The CDR3 is CASSQDRMGSQPQHF. CDR3 nucleotide sequence: TGCGCCAGCAGCCAAGATCGGATGGGCAGCCAGCCCCAGCATTTT.

The chain couples TRBV7-6 to TRBJ2-1; 8 bases fit TRBD2. Germline CDR1 is SGHVS and CDR2 is FNYEAQ. The CDR3 spans 16 residues. With V trimmed by 1 base and J by 2 bases, 4 bases remained unmatched. The DNA for the CDR3 is TGTGCCAGCAGCTTAGGGGCGGGGGGAGCCTACAATGAGCAGTTCTTC. Translation: CASSLGAGGAYNEQFF.

The chain recombines TRBV6-1 with TRBJ1-1; 7 bases are a match to TRBD1. This CDR3 contains 15 residues. CDR1 is MNHNS, CDR2 SASEGT, per germline. The junction had 5 bases not matched to a gene; V was cut back by 1 base and J by 3 bases. The CDR3, as DNA: TGTGCCAGCAGTGAAGTCAGGGGGTTGGACACTGAAGCTTTCTTT. Its translation is CASSEVRGLDTEAFF.

The gene calls are TRBV9 and TRBJ2-1; TRBD1 agrees at 9 bases. The trim removed 1 base at V and 7 bases at J, leaving 9 bases unmatched. The CDR3 length is 16 residues. The V gene's germline CDR1 is SGDLS and CDR2 YYNGEE. Here the CDR3 DNA reads TGTGCCAGCAGCGTAAGGGACAGGGTGTCGCCTAATGAGCAGTTCTTC. As protein: CASSVRDRVSPNEQFF.

The chain is built from TRBV7-2 and TRBJ2-2; the D gene is possibly TRBD1 (5 bases). The CDR3 is made up of 14 amino acids. CDR1 and CDR2 from the germline V gene are SGHTA and FQGNSA. The ends were cut back, 1 base at V and 4 bases at J, with 7 bases in the middle. The CDR3 loop is CASSLVQGTGELFF. CDR3 nucleotide sequence: TGTGCCAGCAGCTTAGTGCAGGGCACCGGGGAGCTGTTTTTT.

The chain uses TRBV19 and TRBJ2-7, with D perhaps matching TRBD1 (7 bases). The V end lost 9 bases, the J end lost 6 bases, and 9 bases lay between the germline ends. Germline V gene lookup returns CDR1 LNHDA and CDR2 SQIVND (reference sequence). The CDR3 sequence is 10 residues long. The CDR3 DNA reads as TGTGCCAGGCAGGGGGGCGAGCAGTACTTC. Translated: CARQGGEQYF.

This clone was seen a single time. Other DNA sequences in the same sample also yield this CDR3. The chain employs TRBV10-3 and TRBJ1-4; no clear D. Germline CDR1 is ENHRY and CDR2 is SYGVKD. This CDR3 spans 14 amino acids. Trimming took 3 bases from V and 4 from J, leaving 9 bases between them. CDR3: CAISDRQVNEKLFF. CDR3 nucleotides: TGTGCCATCAGTGACAGGCAGGTTAATGAAAAACTGTTTTTT.

The chain uses TRBV9 and TRBJ2-1, with 10 bases matching TRBD2. There are 22 residues in the CDR3. The germline V gene encodes CDR1 SGDLS and CDR2 YYNGEE. With 0 bases clipped from V and 3 bases from J, the junction kept 21 bases outside the gene matches. Here the CDR3 reads CASSVAGSPSGGPHPFYNEQFF. DNA for the CDR3: TGTGCCAGCAGCGTAGCAGGCTCGCCTAGCGGGGGCCCTCATCCGTTCTACAATGAGCAGTTCTTC. Together with reference TRBV9 and TRBJ2-1, the CDR3 gives the full variable domain: DSGVTQTPKHLITATGQRVTLRCSPRSGDLSVYWYQQSLDQGLQFLIQYYNGEERAKGNILERFSAQQFPDLHSELNLSSLELGDSALYFCASSVAGSPSGGPHPFYNEQFFGPGTRLTVL.

V usage is TRBV6-5 and J usage is TRBJ2-6; D ambiguous. The germline V gene encodes CDR1 MNHEY and CDR2 SVGAGI. The V end lost 6 bases, the J end lost 0 bases, and 3 bases lay between the germline ends. The CDR3 contains 13 residues. In nucleotides, the CDR3 is TGTGCCAGCAGCGGCTCTGGGGCCAACGTCCTGACTTTC. It codes for CASSGSGANVLTF.

The chain combines TRBV5-6 with TRBJ2-7, with TRBD2 as a possible D gene (7 bases). The V gene lost 0 bases and the J gene lost 6 bases, with 16 bases spanning the gap. In germline, CDR1 is SGHDT, CDR2 YYEEEE. This CDR3 has 15 amino acids. CDR3 loop: CASSLVGGRSGEQYF. The DNA for the CDR3 is TGTGCCAGCAGCTTGGTGGGGGGGCGGTCTGGCGAGCAGTACTTC.